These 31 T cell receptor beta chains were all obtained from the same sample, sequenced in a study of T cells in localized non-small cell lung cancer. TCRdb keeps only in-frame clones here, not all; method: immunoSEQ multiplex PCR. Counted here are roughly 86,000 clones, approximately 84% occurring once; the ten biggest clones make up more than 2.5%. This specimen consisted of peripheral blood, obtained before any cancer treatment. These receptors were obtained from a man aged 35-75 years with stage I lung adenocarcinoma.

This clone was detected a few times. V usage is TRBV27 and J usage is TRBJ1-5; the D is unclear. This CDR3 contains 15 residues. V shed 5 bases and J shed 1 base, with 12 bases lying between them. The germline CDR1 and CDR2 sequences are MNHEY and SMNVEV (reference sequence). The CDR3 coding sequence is TGTGCCAGCAGTATGGCGGGCTTGAGCAATCAGCCCCAGCATTTT. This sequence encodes CASSMAGLSNQPQHF.

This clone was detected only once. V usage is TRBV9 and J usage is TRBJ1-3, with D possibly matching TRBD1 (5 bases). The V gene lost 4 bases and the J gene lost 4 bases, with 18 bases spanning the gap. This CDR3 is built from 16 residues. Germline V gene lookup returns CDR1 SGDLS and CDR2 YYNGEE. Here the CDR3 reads CASSPSPGTGGNTIYF. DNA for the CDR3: TGTGCCAGCAGCCCATCCCCCGGGACGGGGGGAAACACCATATATTTT.

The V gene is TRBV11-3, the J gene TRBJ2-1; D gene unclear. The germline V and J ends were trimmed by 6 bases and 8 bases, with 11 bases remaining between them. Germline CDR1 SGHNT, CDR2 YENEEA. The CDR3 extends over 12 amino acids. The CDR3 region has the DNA TGTGCCAGCAGTAAAAAAGTCGATGAGCAGTTCTTC. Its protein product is CASSKKVDEQFF. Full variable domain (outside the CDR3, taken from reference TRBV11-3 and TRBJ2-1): EAGVVQSPRYKIIEKKQPVAFWCNPISGHNTLYWYLQNLGQGPELLIRYENEEAVDDSQLPKDRFSAERLKGVDSTLKIQPAELGDSAVYLCASSKKVDEQFFGPGTRLTVL.

The CDR3 spells CASSPEPGRGGNEQFF. For the CDR3, the DNA is TGTGCCAGCAGCCCAGAGCCGGGGCGGGGGGGAAATGAGCAGTTCTTC. The chain couples TRBV11-2 to TRBJ2-1, with 9 nucleotides matching TRBD2. V lost 5 bases, J lost 7 bases, and 12 bases stayed unmatched. Germline values: CDR1 SGHAT, CDR2 FQNNGV. This CDR3 comprises 16 residues.

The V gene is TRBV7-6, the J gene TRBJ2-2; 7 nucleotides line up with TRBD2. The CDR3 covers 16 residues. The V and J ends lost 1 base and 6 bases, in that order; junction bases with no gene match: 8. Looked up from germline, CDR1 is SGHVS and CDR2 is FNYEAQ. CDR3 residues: CASSLEGGRASGELFF. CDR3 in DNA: TGTGCCAGCAGCTTAGAAGGCGGGAGAGCCTCCGGGGAGCTGTTTTTT.

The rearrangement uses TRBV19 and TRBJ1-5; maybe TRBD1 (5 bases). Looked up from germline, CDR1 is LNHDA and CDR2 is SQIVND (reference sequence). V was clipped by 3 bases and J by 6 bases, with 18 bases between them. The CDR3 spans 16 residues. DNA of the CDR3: TGTGCCAGTAGTATCAAAGGGCCAGGGCATACTCAGCCCCAGCATTTT. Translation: CASSIKGPGHTQPQHF. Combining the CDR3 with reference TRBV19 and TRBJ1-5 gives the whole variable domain DGGITQSPKYLFRKEGQNVTLSCEQNLNHDAMYWYRQDPGQGLRLIYYSQIVNDFQKGDIAEGYSVSREKKESFPLTVTSAQKNPTAFYLCASSIKGPGHTQPQHFGDGTRLSIL.

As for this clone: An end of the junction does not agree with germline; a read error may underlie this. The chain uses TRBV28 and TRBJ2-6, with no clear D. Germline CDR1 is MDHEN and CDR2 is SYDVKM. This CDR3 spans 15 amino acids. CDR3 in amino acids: CASSLSGSGANVLTF. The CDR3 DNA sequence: TGTGCCAGCAGTTTATCCGGGTCTGGAGCCAACGTCCTGACTTTC.

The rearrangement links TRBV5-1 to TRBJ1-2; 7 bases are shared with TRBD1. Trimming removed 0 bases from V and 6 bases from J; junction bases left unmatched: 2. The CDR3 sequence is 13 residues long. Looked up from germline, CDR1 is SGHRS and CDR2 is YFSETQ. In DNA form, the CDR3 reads TGCGCCAGCAGCTTGGGTGGACAGGATGGCTACACCTTC. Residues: CASSLGGQDGYTF.

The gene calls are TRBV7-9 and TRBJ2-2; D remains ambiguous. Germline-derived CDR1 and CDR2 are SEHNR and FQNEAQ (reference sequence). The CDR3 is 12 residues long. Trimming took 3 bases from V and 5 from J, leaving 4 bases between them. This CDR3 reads CASSFGTGELFF. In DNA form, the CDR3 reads TGTGCCAGCAGCTTCGGGACCGGGGAGCTGTTTTTT.

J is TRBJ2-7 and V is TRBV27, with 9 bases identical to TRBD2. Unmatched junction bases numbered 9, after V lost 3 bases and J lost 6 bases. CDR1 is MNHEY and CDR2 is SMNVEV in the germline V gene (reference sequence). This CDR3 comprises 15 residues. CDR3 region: CASSFSSGTPVEQYF. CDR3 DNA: TGTGCCAGCAGTTTCTCTAGCGGGACGCCGGTCGAGCAGTACTTC.

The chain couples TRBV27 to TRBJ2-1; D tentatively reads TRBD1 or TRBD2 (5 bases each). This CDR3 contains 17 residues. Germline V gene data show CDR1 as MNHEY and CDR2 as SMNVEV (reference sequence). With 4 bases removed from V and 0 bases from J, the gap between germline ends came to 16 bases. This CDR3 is CASSSPTGGGSYNEQFF. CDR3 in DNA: TGTGCCAGCAGTTCCCCAACAGGTGGGGGCTCCTACAATGAGCAGTTCTTC.

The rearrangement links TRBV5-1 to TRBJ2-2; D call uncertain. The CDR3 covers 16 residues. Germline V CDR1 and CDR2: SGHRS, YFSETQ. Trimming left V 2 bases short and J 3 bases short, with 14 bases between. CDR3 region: CASSFNYGRDTGELFF. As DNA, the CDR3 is TGCGCCAGCAGCTTTAATTATGGAAGGGACACCGGGGAGCTGTTTTTT.

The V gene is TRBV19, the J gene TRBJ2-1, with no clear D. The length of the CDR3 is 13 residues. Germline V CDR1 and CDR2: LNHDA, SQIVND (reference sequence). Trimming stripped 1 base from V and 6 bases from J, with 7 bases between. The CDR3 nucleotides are TGTGCCAGTAGTATAGCGCCCGTCAATGAGCAGTTCTTC. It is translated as CASSIAPVNEQFF.

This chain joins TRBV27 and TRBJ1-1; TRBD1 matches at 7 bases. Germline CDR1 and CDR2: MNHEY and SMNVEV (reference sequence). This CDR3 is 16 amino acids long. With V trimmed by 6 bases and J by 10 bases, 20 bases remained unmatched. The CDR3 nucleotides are TGTGCCAGCAGAGATGATACAGGGGCGACCGGACCTAGAGCTTTCTTT. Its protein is CASRDDTGATGPRAFF.

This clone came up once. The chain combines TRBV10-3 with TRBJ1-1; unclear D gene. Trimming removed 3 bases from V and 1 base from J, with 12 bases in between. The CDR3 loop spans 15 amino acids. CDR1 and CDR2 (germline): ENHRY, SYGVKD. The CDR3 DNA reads TGTGCCATCAGTGATACGGCAGACTCGAACACTGAAGCTTTCTTT. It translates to CAISDTADSNTEAFF.

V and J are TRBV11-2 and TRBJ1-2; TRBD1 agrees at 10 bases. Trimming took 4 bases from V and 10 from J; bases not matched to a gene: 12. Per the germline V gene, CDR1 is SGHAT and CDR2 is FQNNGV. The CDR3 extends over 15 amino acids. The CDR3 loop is CASSSGPGQGFVYTF. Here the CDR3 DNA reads TGTGCCAGCAGCTCGGGACCGGGACAGGGGTTTGTCTACACCTTC.

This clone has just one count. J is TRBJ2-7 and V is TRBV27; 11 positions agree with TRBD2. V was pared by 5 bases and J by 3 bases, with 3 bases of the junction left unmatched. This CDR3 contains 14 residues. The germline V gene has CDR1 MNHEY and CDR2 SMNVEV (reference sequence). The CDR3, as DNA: TGTGCCAGCAGTCGGACTAGCGGGCACTACGAGCAGTACTTC. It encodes CASSRTSGHYEQYF.

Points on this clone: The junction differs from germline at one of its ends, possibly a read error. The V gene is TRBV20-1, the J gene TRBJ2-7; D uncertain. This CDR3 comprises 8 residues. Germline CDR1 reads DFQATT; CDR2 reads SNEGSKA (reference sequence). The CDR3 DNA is TGCAGTGCTCGCGATTGGGCCTTC. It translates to CSARDWAF.

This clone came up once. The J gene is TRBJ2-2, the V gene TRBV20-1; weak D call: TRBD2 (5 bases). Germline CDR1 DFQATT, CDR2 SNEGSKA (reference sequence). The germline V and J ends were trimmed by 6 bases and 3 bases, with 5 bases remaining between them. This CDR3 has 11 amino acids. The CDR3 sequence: CSAGDTGELFF. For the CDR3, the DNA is TGCAGTGCCGGGGACACCGGGGAGCTGTTTTTT.

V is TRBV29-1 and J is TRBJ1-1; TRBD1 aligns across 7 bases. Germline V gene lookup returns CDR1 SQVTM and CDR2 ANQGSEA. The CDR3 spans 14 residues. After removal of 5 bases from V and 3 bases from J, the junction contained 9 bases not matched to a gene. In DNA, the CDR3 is TGCAGCGTTCGGACAGGAGCCAAGTACACTGAAGCTTTCTTT. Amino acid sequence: CSVRTGAKYTEAFF.

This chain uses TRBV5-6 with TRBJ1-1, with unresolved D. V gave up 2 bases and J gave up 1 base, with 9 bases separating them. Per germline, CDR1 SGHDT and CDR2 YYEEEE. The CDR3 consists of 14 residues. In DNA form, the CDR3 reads TGTGCCAGCAGCTTTAGCAGGAAGAACACTGAAGCTTTCTTT. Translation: CASSFSRKNTEAFF.

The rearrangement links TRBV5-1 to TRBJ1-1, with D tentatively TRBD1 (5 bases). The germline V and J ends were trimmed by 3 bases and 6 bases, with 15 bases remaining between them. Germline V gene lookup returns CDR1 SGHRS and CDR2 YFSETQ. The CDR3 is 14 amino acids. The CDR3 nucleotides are TGCGCCAGCAGCTCTGCAGGGAGAAACGCTGAAGCTTTCTTT. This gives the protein CASSSAGRNAEAFF.

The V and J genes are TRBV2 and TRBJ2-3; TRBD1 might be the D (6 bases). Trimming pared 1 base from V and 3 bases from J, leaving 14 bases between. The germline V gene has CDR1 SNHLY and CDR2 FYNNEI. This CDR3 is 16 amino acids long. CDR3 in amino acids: CASSEVGSGATDTQYF. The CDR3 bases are TGTGCCAGCAGTGAAGTCGGGTCAGGGGCGACAGATACGCAGTATTTT.

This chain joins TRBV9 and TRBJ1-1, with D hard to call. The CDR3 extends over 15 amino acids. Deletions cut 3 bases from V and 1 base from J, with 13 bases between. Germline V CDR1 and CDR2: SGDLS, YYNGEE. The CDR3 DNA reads TGTGCCAGCAGCGCGATTGGTGGTGAGAACACTGAAGCTTTCTTT. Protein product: CASSAIGGENTEAFF.

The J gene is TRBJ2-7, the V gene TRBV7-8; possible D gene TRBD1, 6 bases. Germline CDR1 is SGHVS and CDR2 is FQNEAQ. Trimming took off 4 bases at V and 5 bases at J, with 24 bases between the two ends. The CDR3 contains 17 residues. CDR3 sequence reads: CASSSGARSTPLHEQYF. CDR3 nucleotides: TGTGCCAGCAGCTCAGGGGCGAGGTCAACCCCCCTCCACGAGCAGTACTTC.

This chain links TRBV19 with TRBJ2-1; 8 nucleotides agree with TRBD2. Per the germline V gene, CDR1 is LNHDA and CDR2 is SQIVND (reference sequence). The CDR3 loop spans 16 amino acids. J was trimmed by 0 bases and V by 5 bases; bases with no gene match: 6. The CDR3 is CASSQTSGPSYNEQFF. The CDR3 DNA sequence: TGTGCCAGTAGTCAAACTAGCGGTCCCTCCTACAATGAGCAGTTCTTC.

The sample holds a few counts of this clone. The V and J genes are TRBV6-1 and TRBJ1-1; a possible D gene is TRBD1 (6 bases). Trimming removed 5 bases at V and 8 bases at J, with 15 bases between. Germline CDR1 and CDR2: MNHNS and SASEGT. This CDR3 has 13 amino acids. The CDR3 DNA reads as TGTGCCAGCAGTCTGTCAGACAGGCGCGAAGCTTTCTTT. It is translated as CASSLSDRREAFF.

CDR3 coding DNA: TGTGCCAGCAGCCAGCTGACAGGGGGTTCACCGCAGTTCTTC. It yields the protein CASSQLTGGSPQFF. The chain couples TRBV6-1 to TRBJ2-1; TRBD1 agrees at 9 bases. Germline-derived CDR1 and CDR2 are MNHNS and SASEGT. This CDR3 is built from 14 residues. With 6 bases clipped from V and 12 bases from J, the junction kept 12 bases outside the gene matches.

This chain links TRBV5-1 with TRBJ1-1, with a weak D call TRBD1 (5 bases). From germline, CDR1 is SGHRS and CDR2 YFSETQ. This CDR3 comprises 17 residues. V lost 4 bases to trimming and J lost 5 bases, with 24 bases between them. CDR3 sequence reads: CASSTGPAGTGGTEAFF. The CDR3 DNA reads TGCGCCAGCAGCACGGGCCCGGCTGGGACGGGGGGAACTGAAGCTTTCTTT.

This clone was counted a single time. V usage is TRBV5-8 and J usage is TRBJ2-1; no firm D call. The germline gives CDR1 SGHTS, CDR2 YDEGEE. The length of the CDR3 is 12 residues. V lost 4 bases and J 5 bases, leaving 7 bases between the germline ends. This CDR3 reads CASSHNNNEQFF. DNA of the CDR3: TGTGCCAGCAGCCATAATAACAATGAGCAGTTCTTC.

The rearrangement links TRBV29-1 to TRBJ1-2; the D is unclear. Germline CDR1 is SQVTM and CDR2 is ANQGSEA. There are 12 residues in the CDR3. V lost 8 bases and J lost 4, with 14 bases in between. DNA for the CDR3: TGCAGCAATAGACCGGCTGGCTATGGCTACACCTTC. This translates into CSNRPAGYGYTF.